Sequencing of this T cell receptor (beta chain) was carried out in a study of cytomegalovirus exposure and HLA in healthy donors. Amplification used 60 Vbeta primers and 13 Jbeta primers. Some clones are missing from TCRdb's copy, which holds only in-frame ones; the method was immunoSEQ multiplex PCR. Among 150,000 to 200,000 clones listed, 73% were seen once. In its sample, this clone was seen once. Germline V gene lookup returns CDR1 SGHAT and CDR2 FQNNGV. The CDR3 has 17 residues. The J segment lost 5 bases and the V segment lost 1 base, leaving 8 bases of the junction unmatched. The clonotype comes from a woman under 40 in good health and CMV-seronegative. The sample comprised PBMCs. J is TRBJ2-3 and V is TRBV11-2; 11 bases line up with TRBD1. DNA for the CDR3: TGTGCCAGCAGCTTAGGTCCGGACAGGGGGCTTGGAGATACGCAGTATTTT. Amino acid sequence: CASSLGPDRGLGDTQYF.